The following is a TCR beta chain sequence with its context. This clonotype showed up many times. Its antigen remains undetermined. The sample holds no much larger clone one base away, and base qualities are not on file. The entry originates in a study of regulatory T cells in long-lasting Graves disease (dated by TCRdb to about 2021). As for the study more broadly: In the newly diagnosed Graves' disease group, patients had been taking antithyroid drugs for less than 3 months. The study was conducted in China and was registered as a clinical trial. Persistent Graves' disease patients were compared with newly diagnosed Graves' disease patients by peripheral blood TCR sequencing and RNA sequencing. A total of roughly 33 samples were covered by TCR sequencing, comprising some 13 persistent and around 20 newly diagnosed Graves' disease patients. The paper's findings and limits, for the study overall: The study examined only peripheral blood because the primary lesion, thyroid tissue, could not be accessed. A larger number of public clonotypes was shared among persistent patients (around 2,700) than among newly diagnosed patients (around 970). As a limitation, the authors acknowledged that the small sample size may reduce accuracy. Preferential use of TRBV28, TRBJ1-2 and TRBJ2-5 was observed in persistent disease, whereas TRBV20-1 and TRBJ2-1 were favored in newly diagnosed disease. Sequencing and analysis were limited to the TCR beta chain. Compared with newly diagnosed patients, patients with persistent Graves' disease had lower TCR Shannon entropy and fewer highly expanded clones, which suggests clonal expansion.

The library was produced with multiplex PCR. Instrument on record: Illumina HiSeq 4000. iRepertoire HTBI primers and Arm-PCR amplification of CDR3 regions were used to construct TCR beta libraries. PCR products were gel purified before sequencing. Per the authors' processing: Gene usage analysis of CDR3 amino acid clonotypes relied on the 60 or so TRBV and 15 or so TRBJ segments identified across samples. COPE and FqMerger were used to merge filtered high-quality paired reads into contigs. BLAST was used to align contigs to IMGT TRBV, TRBD and TRBJ reference genes, with CDR3 defined following IMGT. Clonotypes above 0.1% frequency were classified as highly expanded clones. Shannon entropy was used to measure repertoire diversity, and the Gini coefficient was used to measure V-J evenness. A clonotype was considered public if more than one individual shared it. TCRdb's own reprocessing of the public reads used fastp at Q25 and MiXCR and kept productive beta chains. Entries are consolidated by CDR3 protein sequence, retaining the most common genes and DNA. TCRdb, not the original authors, processed these V and J calls. The sample table lists fewer than 500,000 distinct CDR3 sequences, about a sixth of them with a count of one. The ten largest clones add up to 10% to 15% of the sample.

The V end loses 4 bases and the J end loses 7 bases, and a stretch of 19 bases separates them. The CDR3 goes from the cysteine to the phenylalanine over 14 residues. The entry retains the CDR3 DNA only, 42 bases that are in frame from base 1. CDR1 is given as GTSNPN and CDR2 as SVGIG, both from the germline V gene (reference sequence). Read against the paper, the sample's time point label means: newly diagnosed GD, antithyroid drugs for less than 3 months. RNA was extracted from PBMCs in TRIzol for both TCR sequencing and RNA sequencing. The diagnosis of Graves' disease followed American Thyroid Association guidelines. Recruitment of patients was carried out at an endocrinology department in Xi'an, China. Each patient gave around 9.2 milliliters of peripheral blood, collected in an EDTA anticoagulant tube. Ficoll Paque Plus density gradient separation was used to isolate PBMCs, and no further T cell sorting was done. An Agilent 2100 Bioanalyzer and agarose gel were used to assess RNA quality, and a NanoDrop 2000 was used to measure RNA concentration.

The same data also went into a second study, on T cells in Graves' hyperthyroidism and ophthalmopathy. As the second paper documents: Stable Graves' hyperthyroidism was defined as no progression to ophthalmopathy during 18 months of follow-up. Hyperthyroidism patients were newly diagnosed, with disease duration under 2 months, and aged 18 to 65 years. Patients with uncontrolled infections, other autoimmune diseases, pregnancy or lactation were excluded. Diagnoses were established on the basis of clinical symptoms, serum thyroxine and TRAb, thyroid ultrasound, and orbital computed tomography. A first-round RT-PCR of the TCR CDR3 used the HTBI primer set with the Qiagen OneStep RT-PCR kit. Blood samples also contained most of the expanded thyroid clonotypes (frequency above 0.001), which suggests that blood repertoires may reflect thyroid immune responses. A model built on a 13 V-J signature distinguished ophthalmopathy from stable hyperthyroidism, reaching over 85% sensitivity and around 81% specificity in cross-validation and 80%/75% in testing. In validation, the model predicted progression to ophthalmopathy with approximately 71% sensitivity and 72% to 85% specificity, a median of 6.5 months before onset. To identify distinguishing TCR V-J signatures, a discovery cohort of 95 to 100 patients was used, comprising roughly 45 with Graves' ophthalmopathy and around 57 with stable Graves' hyperthyroidism. Prospective prediction of ophthalmopathy was tested in an independent validation cohort of some 20 hyperthyroidism patients and some 17 patients who later progressed to ophthalmopathy. The 85 to 100 discovery patients were divided at random into training and test sets in a 7:3 ratio. Thyroid tissue and blood T-cell repertoires from more than 5 Graves' hyperthyroidism patients were also compared in the study. After blood sampling, hyperthyroidism patients were treated with methimazole at a starting dose of 30 mg daily, and ophthalmopathy patients were treated with high-dose intravenous methylprednisolone. The libraries were constructed in a second round of multiplex PCR and then size-selected and purified. Libraries were sequenced paired-end with 100 bp reads on an Illumina HiSeq2000. Raw data were processed with SOAPnuke, discarding reads with adapters, uncalled bases, mean Phred below 15, or no exact constant-primer or identifier match. High-quality paired reads were merged with COPE v1.2.5, and unique nucleotide sequences were defined as clonotypes. MiTCR v1.1 was used to align clonotypes to the IMGT TRBV, TRBD and TRBJ reference segments. The analysis was restricted to V-J combinations with a frequency above 0.0001, which together covered roughly 99% of the repertoires. A TCS score was defined as the ratio of F50 (clonal expansion) to E x V (chaos), with BLOSUM62-based TCRdist applied between CDR3 peptides within each V-J. Welch's t-statistics and random forest reduced fewer than 600 V-J features to 13, which were used in a naive Bayes classifier (R e1071). No statistical method was used to fix the sample size in advance, and group allocation was not hidden from the investigators. TCR Vbeta CDR3 sequencing of some 140 peripheral blood samples (over 40 ophthalmopathy, 75 to 80 hyperthyroidism and some 17 progressor patients) is reported in the paper.

The sequences come from peripheral blood mononuclear cells (PBMCs), collected at new diagnosis, from a patient treated with antithyroid drugs. Here the chain combines TRBV30 and TRBJ1-1; the D gene is perhaps TRBD1, from 5 matching bases. The sequence derives from a man aged 35 to 55 with Graves disease. Donor details come from another sample of the same person, matched by shared clones. The CDR3 region reads CAWTNSPGQSEAFF. The nucleotide sequence is given as TGTGCCTGGACTAACTCGCCAGGGCAGAGTGAAGCTTTCTTT.